This T cell receptor beta chain was recorded in a study of blood T cell repertoires in COVID-19. On the study more broadly: Sources were T cells, B-cell-depleted T cells, or PBMCs; the material itself was cDNA or gDNA.

Per the original methods: Estimated nucleated cell counts came from reference gene primer amplification. Libraries were prepared by immunoSEQ multiplex PCR; TCRdb keeps only in-frame clonotypes and omits some of them. That table supplies the V and J calls and clone size; D and trimming were determined from the DNA. The table records about 170,000 clones, under 90% of them present only once. V lost 0 bases, J lost 2 bases, and 6 bases stayed unmatched. The germline V gene has CDR1 SGDLS and CDR2 YYNGEE. This CDR3 spans 17 amino acids. This receptor was taken from a man aged 50 to 59 who had recovered from COVID-19. The sample consisted of PBMCs or T cells enriched from blood (not recorded which). The V and J genes are TRBV9 and TRBJ1-2; 11 bases line up with TRBD1. For the CDR3, the DNA is TGTGCCAGCAGCGTAGACGGCGGGACAGGGGGAAACTATGGCTACACCTTC. The encoded protein is CASSVDGGTGGNYGYTF.